A single sample is the source of the 7 T cell receptor beta chains below, sequenced in a study of T cell responses to AZD1222 COVID-19 vaccine. Profiled with immunoSEQ multiplex PCR; TCRdb holds only in-frame clones, not every one. The data hold 70,000 to 85,000 clones, with 86% observed a single time. Sample: peripheral blood, taken on day 0 of AZD1222 vaccination. The receptors derive from an adult in good health.

The chain combines TRBV12-3 or TRBV12-4 with TRBJ1-3; D remains unclear. The CDR3 totals 11 residues. The germline V and J ends were trimmed by 3 bases and 7 bases, with 4 bases remaining between them. The CDR3 region is CASSFLNTIYF. In DNA, the CDR3 is TGTGCCAGCAGTTTTTTGAACACCATATATTTT.

V gene TRBV30 combines with J gene TRBJ1-2, with 7 nucleotides matching TRBD1. The J segment lost 8 bases and the V segment lost 2 bases, leaving 5 bases of the junction unmatched. Germline lookup yields CDR1 GTSNPN and CDR2 SVGIG (reference sequence). This CDR3 region has 12 residues. CDR3 bases: TGTGCCTGGAGTTTCGGGACAGTAGGCTACACCTTC. Residues: CAWSFGTVGYTF.

J is TRBJ1-1 and V is TRBV19, with unresolved D. The CDR3 covers 13 residues. Germline V CDR1 and CDR2: LNHDA, SQIVND (reference sequence). Trimming removed 7 bases from V and 3 bases from J, with 12 bases in between. The CDR3 DNA is TGTGCCAGTACTAGGACGGTGGACACTGAAGCTTTCTTT. It translates to CASTRTVDTEAFF.

This chain uses TRBV11-2 with TRBJ1-2; TRBD1 matches at 9 bases. The V and J ends lost 5 bases and 6 bases, in that order; junction bases with no gene match: 13. Per germline, CDR1 SGHAT and CDR2 FQNNGV. The CDR3 totals 16 residues. CDR3 in amino acids: CASSLGQDRGRHGYTF. DNA for the CDR3: TGTGCCAGCAGCCTGGGACAGGACAGGGGTCGGCATGGCTACACCTTC.

V gene TRBV10-3 combines with J gene TRBJ2-7; the D is unclear. The CDR3 contains 15 residues. Trimming left V 0 bases short and J 7 bases short, with 16 bases between. Germline V gene lookup returns CDR1 ENHRY and CDR2 SYGVKD. CDR3 sequence reads: CAISESVARLREQYF. The CDR3 region has the DNA TGTGCCATCAGTGAGTCGGTTGCGAGGCTAAGGGAGCAGTACTTC.

The chain uses TRBV30 and TRBJ1-2; the D gene is possibly TRBD1 (6 bases). Germline V gene data show CDR1 as GTSNPN and CDR2 as SVGIG (reference sequence). Trimming took 5 bases from V and 6 from J, leaving 13 bases between them. The CDR3 runs 12 residues. CDR3 residues: CAWAPGGDGYTF. The CDR3, as DNA: TGTGCCTGGGCCCCCGGGGGCGATGGCTACACCTTC. Using reference TRBV30 and TRBJ1-2 for the parts outside the CDR3, the full variable domain is SQTIHQWPATLVQPVGSPLSLECTVEGTSNPNLYWYRQAAGRGLQLLFYSVGIGQISSEVPQNLSASRPQDRQFILSSKKLLLSDSGFYLCAWAPGGDGYTFGSGTRLTVV.

V gene TRBV5-6 combines with J gene TRBJ1-5, with 9 bases identical to TRBD1. Germline lookup yields CDR1 SGHDT and CDR2 YYEEEE. The ends lost 4 bases at V and 1 base at J; junction bases unmatched: 9. This CDR3 region has 17 residues. The CDR3 DNA reads TGTGCCAGCAGCCGTACTACAGGGGGCAGCAGCAATCAGCCCCAGCATTTT. It is translated as CASSRTTGGSSNQPQHF.